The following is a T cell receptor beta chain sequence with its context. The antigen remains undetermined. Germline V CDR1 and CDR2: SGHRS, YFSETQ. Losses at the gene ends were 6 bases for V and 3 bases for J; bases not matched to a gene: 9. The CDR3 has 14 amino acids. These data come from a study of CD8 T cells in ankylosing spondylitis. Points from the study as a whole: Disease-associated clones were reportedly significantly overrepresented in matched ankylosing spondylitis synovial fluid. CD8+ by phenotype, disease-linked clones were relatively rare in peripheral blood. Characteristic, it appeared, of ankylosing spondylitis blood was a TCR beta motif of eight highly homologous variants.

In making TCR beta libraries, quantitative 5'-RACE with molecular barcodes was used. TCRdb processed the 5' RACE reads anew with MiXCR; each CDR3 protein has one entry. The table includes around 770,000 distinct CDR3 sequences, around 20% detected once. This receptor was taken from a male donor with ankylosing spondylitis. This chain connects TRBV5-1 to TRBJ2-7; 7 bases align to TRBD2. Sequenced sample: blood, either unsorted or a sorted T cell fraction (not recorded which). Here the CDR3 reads CASTNGGGGYEQYF. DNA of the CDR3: TGCGCCAGCACCAACGGCGGGGGAGGCTACGAGCAGTACTTC. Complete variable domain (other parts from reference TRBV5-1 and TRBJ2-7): KAGVTQTPRYLIKTRGQQVTLSCSPISGHRSVSWYQQTPGQGLQFLFEYFSETQRNKGNFPGRFSGRQFSNSRSEMNVSTLELGDSALYLCASTNGGGGYEQYFGPGTRLTVT.